Listed here are 26 T cell receptor beta chains from one sample, sequenced in a study of blood T cell repertoires in COVID-19. Only in-frame clones appear in the TCRdb table, and some are missing; sequencing was by immunoSEQ multiplex PCR. The sample includes roughly 80,000 clones, around 83% of them seen just once. The sequencing sample was made of peripheral blood. The receptor source for this set is a man between 50 and 59 years old with acute or convalescent COVID-19.

The chain joins TRBV10-3 to TRBJ1-6, with D possibly matching TRBD1 (5 bases). V was shortened by 7 bases and J by 8 bases, with 12 bases between the two germline ends. The CDR3 runs 13 residues. Germline V gene lookup returns CDR1 ENHRY and CDR2 SYGVKD. The CDR3 reads CAIKGATDSPLHF. The CDR3 DNA reads as TGTGCCATCAAAGGGGCGACGGATTCACCCCTCCACTTT.

The V gene is TRBV9, the J gene TRBJ2-1; 11 positions match TRBD2. V shed 0 bases, J shed 3 bases, and the junction held 11 bases outside the gene matches. Per the germline V gene, CDR1 is SGDLS and CDR2 is YYNGEE. The CDR3 loop spans 19 amino acids. CDR3 sequence reads: CASSVAGLAGLNFYNEQFF. In DNA, the CDR3 is TGTGCCAGCAGCGTAGCCGGACTAGCGGGTCTAAACTTCTACAATGAGCAGTTCTTC.

This sequence joins TRBV5-1 and TRBJ2-5; D possibly corresponds to TRBD1 (5 bases). The CDR3 is made up of 14 amino acids. V was shortened by 3 bases and J by 5 bases, with 14 bases between the two germline ends. Germline V CDR1 and CDR2: SGHRS, YFSETQ. Here the CDR3 reads CASSSRTLDETQYF. The CDR3 nucleotides read TGCGCCAGCAGCTCCAGGACACTGGACGAGACCCAGTACTTC.

The CDR3 sequence is CASTRDRDYNEQFF. The DNA for the CDR3 is TGTGCCAGCACCCGGGACAGGGACTACAATGAGCAGTTCTTC. The chain uses TRBV7-9 and TRBJ2-1, with TRBD1 identical over 9 bases. J lost 3 bases, V lost 7 bases, and 4 bases had no gene match. CDR1 and CDR2 from the germline V gene are SEHNR and FQNEAQ (reference sequence). This CDR3 comprises 14 residues. The whole variable domain, remainder taken from reference TRBV7-9 and TRBJ2-1, is DTGVSQNPRHKITKRGQNVTFRCDPISEHNRLYWYRQTLGQGPEFLTYFQNEAQLEKSRLLSDRFSAERPKGSFSTLEIQRTEQGDSAMYLCASTRDRDYNEQFFGPGTRLTVL.

The V gene is TRBV7-2, the J gene TRBJ2-1, with TRBD2 matching 7 bases. The CDR3 consists of 14 residues. Germline values: CDR1 SGHTA, CDR2 FQGNSA. J was trimmed by 9 bases and V by 4 bases; bases with no gene match: 9. This CDR3 is CASSSDGGRIEQFF. As DNA, the CDR3 is TGTGCCAGCAGCTCGGACGGGGGGAGGATTGAGCAGTTCTTC.

The rearrangement uses TRBV11-3 and TRBJ2-3; tentative D call: TRBD2 (6 bases). The CDR3 sequence is 14 residues long. Trimming pared 4 bases from V and 4 bases from J, leaving 12 bases between. Germline-derived CDR1 and CDR2 are SGHNT and YENEEA. CDR3 bases: TGTGCCAGCAGCTCCCCGAGGGAGGCAGATACGCAGTATTTT. Its protein product is CASSSPREADTQYF.

The chain combines TRBV4-3 with TRBJ1-2; possibly TRBD1 for D (6 bases). The germline V gene has CDR1 LGHNA and CDR2 YSLEER. The CDR3 length is 16 residues. V was pared by 0 bases and J by 8 bases, with 19 bases between. The CDR3 nucleotides read TGCGCCAGCAGCCAAGATTTTGGCGACAGGAAGAGGGGCTACACCTTC. This encodes CASSQDFGDRKRGYTF.

The rearrangement links TRBV27 to TRBJ1-1, with TRBD1 matching over 7 bases. The germline V gene has CDR1 MNHEY and CDR2 SMNVEV (reference sequence). This CDR3 is built from 13 residues. V shed 6 bases and J 4 bases; nucleotides not matched to a gene: 5. The CDR3 DNA reads TGTGCCAGCAGCCGACAGGGCCCCACTGAAGCTTTCTTT. It yields the protein CASSRQGPTEAFF.

The V call is TRBV27, the J call TRBJ2-4, with TRBD1 matching over 9 bases. Germline V CDR1 and CDR2: MNHEY, SMNVEV (reference sequence). J was trimmed by 8 bases and V by 5 bases; bases with no gene match: 13. The CDR3 is 16 residues long. DNA for the CDR3: TGTGCCAGCAGTGTGGGTTTCGGGACAGGGAACGACATTCAGTACTTC. It translates to CASSVGFGTGNDIQYF.

CDR3: CAISPTLAGVAYEQYF. Here the CDR3 DNA reads TGTGCCATCAGTCCCACGCTAGCGGGAGTAGCCTACGAGCAGTACTTC. This sequence joins TRBV10-3 and TRBJ2-7; 10 bases fit TRBD2. J was trimmed by 2 bases and V by 5 bases; bases with no gene match: 9. The CDR3 consists of 16 residues. The germline CDR1 and CDR2 sequences are ENHRY and SYGVKD.

The chain links TRBV6-5 to TRBJ1-2; TRBD1 aligns across 7 bases. Germline V lookup: CDR1 MNHEY, CDR2 SVGAGI. J lost 2 bases, V lost 7 bases, and 4 bases had no gene match. This CDR3 has 13 amino acids. The CDR3 is CASNSGQNYGYTF. The CDR3 nucleotides are TGTGCCAGCAACTCGGGACAGAACTATGGCTACACCTTC.

This chain joins TRBV5-6 and TRBJ2-3; 9 nucleotides agree with TRBD1. Germline CDR1 is SGHDT and CDR2 is YYEEEE. This CDR3 contains 15 residues. After removal of 3 bases from V and 2 bases from J, the junction contained 4 bases not matched to a gene. The CDR3 DNA reads TGTGCCAGCAGCTGGGGGACAGGGATCACAGATACGCAGTATTTT. Protein product: CASSWGTGITDTQYF.

This rearrangement joins TRBV5-1 to TRBJ2-7; possibly TRBD2 for D (5 bases). The CDR3 covers 14 residues. CDR1 is SGHRS, CDR2 YFSETQ, per germline. Trimming removed 0 bases from V and 4 bases from J, with 11 bases in between. This CDR3 is CASSLEESGYEQYF. CDR3 bases: TGCGCCAGCAGCTTGGAGGAGTCGGGATACGAGCAGTACTTC.

The rearrangement uses TRBV18 and TRBJ2-5; 11 bases fit TRBD1. Trimming took 0 bases from V and 1 from J; bases not matched to a gene: 4. CDR1 KGHSH and CDR2 LQKENI come from the germline V gene. The CDR3 covers 17 residues. CDR3 amino acids: CASSPPSGTGGQETQYF. For the CDR3, the DNA is TGTGCCAGCTCACCACCATCAGGGACAGGGGGCCAAGAGACCCAGTACTTC.

The chain carries TRBV6-5 and TRBJ2-6; TRBD2 matches 8 bases. Germline CDR1 reads MNHEY; CDR2 reads SVGAGI. The CDR3 has 15 residues. The J segment lost 1 base and the V segment lost 6 bases, leaving 2 bases of the junction unmatched. This CDR3 is CASRPGGSGANVLTF. The CDR3 DNA reads TGTGCCAGCAGGCCGGGAGGGTCTGGGGCCAACGTCCTGACTTTC.

The chain is built from TRBV28 and TRBJ1-4; D is possibly TRBD1 (5 bases). Germline V gene lookup returns CDR1 MDHEN and CDR2 SYDVKM. With 3 bases removed from V and 2 bases from J, the gap between germline ends came to 10 bases. CDR3 length equals 15 residues. The CDR3 DNA follows: TGTGCCAGCAGTTTCGGGGGACGGACTAATGAAAAACTGTTTTTT. This gives the protein CASSFGGRTNEKLFF.

The chain is built from TRBV28 and TRBJ2-7, with TRBD2 matching 15 bases. Per germline, CDR1 MDHEN and CDR2 SYDVKM. The CDR3 is 15 residues long. With 8 bases clipped from V and 2 bases from J, the junction kept 4 bases outside the gene matches. CDR3 in DNA: TGTGCCAGCGGAAGGACTAGCGGGGGGGCCTACGAGCAGTACTTC. Translated: CASGRTSGGAYEQYF.

The CDR3, as DNA: TGTGCCAGTGTGGACAGGGCCTCTGGAAACACCATATATTTT. The encoded protein is CASVDRASGNTIYF. The chain is built from TRBV19 and TRBJ1-3, with TRBD1 matching 8 bases. The V and J ends lost 8 bases and 0 bases, in that order; junction bases with no gene match: 3. The CDR3 consists of 14 residues. Germline-derived CDR1 and CDR2 are LNHDA and SQIVND (reference sequence). The variable domain in full, completed from reference TRBV19 and TRBJ1-3, reads DGGITQSPKYLFRKEGQNVTLSCEQNLNHDAMYWYRQDPGQGLRLIYYSQIVNDFQKGDIAEGYSVSREKKESFPLTVTSAQKNPTAFYLCASVDRASGNTIYFGEGSWLTVV.

V gene TRBV6-5 combines with J gene TRBJ2-7, with a possible D match to TRBD1 (6 bases). The length of the CDR3 is 15 residues. V gave up 2 bases and J gave up 1 base, with 12 bases separating them. CDR1 is MNHEY and CDR2 is SVGAGI in the germline V gene. CDR3 residues: CASSYGYGQSYEQYF. CDR3 DNA sequence: TGTGCCAGCAGTTACGGCTACGGACAGTCCTACGAGCAGTACTTC.

The chain joins TRBV16 to TRBJ1-2, with unresolved D. There are 14 residues in the CDR3. The V and J ends lost 4 bases and 4 bases respectively, with 13 bases between them. The V gene's germline CDR1 is KGHSY and CDR2 FQNENV. Written as DNA, the CDR3 is TGTGCCAGCAGCCCCCGAGGCGGGAGCTATGGCTACACCTTC. Protein: CASSPRGGSYGYTF.

The chain joins TRBV5-1 to TRBJ1-1; tentatively, D is TRBD1 (6 bases). V gave up 3 bases and J gave up 1 base, with 10 bases separating them. Germline CDR1 is SGHRS and CDR2 is YFSETQ. The CDR3 totals 14 residues. The CDR3 DNA reads TGCGCCAGCAGCTCCGGGACACCGAACACTGAAGCTTTCTTT. The encoded protein is CASSSGTPNTEAFF.

The V call is TRBV9, the J call TRBJ2-7; 7 nucleotides line up with TRBD1. The CDR3 totals 12 residues. CDR1 is SGDLS and CDR2 is YYNGEE in the germline V gene. Trimming cost V 1 base and J 7 bases; bases outside gene matches: 2. The CDR3 protein is CASSVTGVEQYF. The CDR3 DNA reads TGTGCCAGCAGCGTAACAGGGGTAGAGCAGTACTTC.

This rearrangement joins TRBV7-2 to TRBJ1-5; 7 bases align to TRBD1. Germline loops: CDR1 SGHTA, CDR2 FQGNSA. This CDR3 spans 16 amino acids. The ends lost 5 bases at V and 4 bases at J; junction bases unmatched: 11. The CDR3 reads CASSVRTGYGNQPQHF. The CDR3 DNA follows: TGTGCCAGCAGCGTCCGGACAGGCTACGGTAATCAGCCCCAGCATTTT. Full variable domain (missing parts from reference TRBV7-2 and TRBJ1-5): GAGVSQSPSNKVTEKGKDVELRCDPISGHTALYWYRQSLGQGLEFLIYFQGNSAPDKSGLPSDRFSAERTGGSVSTLTIQRTQQEDSAVYLCASSVRTGYGNQPQHFGDGTRLSIL.

The CDR3 bases are TGCGCCAGCAGCCAAGATAAGGGGACAGATACGCAGTATTTT. Encoded protein: CASSQDKGTDTQYF. The rearrangement joins TRBV4-3 to TRBJ2-3; weak D call: TRBD1 (5 bases). There are 14 residues in the CDR3. CDR1 is LGHNA, CDR2 YSLEER, per germline. The V end lost 0 bases, the J end lost 3 bases, and 7 bases lay between the germline ends.

The chain couples TRBV28 to TRBJ1-4; 7 bases are a match to TRBD1. Germline assignment: CDR1 MDHEN and CDR2 SYDVKM. V lost 4 bases, J lost 3 bases, and 11 bases stayed unmatched. This CDR3 has 17 residues. CDR3 nucleotides: TGTGCCAGCAGTTCATCCCAGACAGGGAAAGCTAATGAAAAACTGTTTTTT. Its protein product is CASSSSQTGKANEKLFF.

This clone was recorded only once. The J gene is TRBJ1-2, the V gene TRBV4-1, with 10 bases fitting TRBD1. Germline V lookup: CDR1 MGHRA, CDR2 YSYEKL. Trimming at V came to 7 bases and at J to 7 bases, leaving 21 bases not matched to a gene. The CDR3 spans 18 residues. Here the CDR3 reads CASKQGPGQGYFFGGYTF. DNA of the CDR3: TGCGCCAGCAAACAAGGCCCGGGACAGGGGTATTTTTTCGGTGGCTACACCTTC.